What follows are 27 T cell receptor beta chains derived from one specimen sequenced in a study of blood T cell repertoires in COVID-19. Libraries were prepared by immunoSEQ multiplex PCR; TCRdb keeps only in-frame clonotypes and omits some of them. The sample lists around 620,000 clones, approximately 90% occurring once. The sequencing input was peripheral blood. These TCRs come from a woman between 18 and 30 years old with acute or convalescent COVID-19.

The CDR3 here is CATSRRQESTDTQYF. The CDR3 region has the DNA TGTGCCACCAGCAGAAGACAGGAAAGCACAGATACGCAGTATTTT. The V gene is TRBV15, the J gene TRBJ2-3; a weak D match, TRBD1 (6 bases). CDR1 and CDR2 from the germline V gene are LNHNV and YYDKDF (reference sequence). This CDR3 has 15 residues. V was trimmed by 2 bases and J by 0 bases, leaving 9 bases between them.

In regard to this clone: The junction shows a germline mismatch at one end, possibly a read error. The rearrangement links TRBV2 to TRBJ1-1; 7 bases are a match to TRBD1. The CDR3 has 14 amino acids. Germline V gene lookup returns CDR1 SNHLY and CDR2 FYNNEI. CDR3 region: CASREDGTALEAFF. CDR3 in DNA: TGTGCCAGCAGGGAAGATGGGACAGCGCTTGAAGCTTTCTTT.

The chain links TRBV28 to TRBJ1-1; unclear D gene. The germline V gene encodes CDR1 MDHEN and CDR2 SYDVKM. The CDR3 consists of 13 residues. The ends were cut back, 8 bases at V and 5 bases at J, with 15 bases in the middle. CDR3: CASHRGVGTEAFF. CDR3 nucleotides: TGTGCCAGCCATCGCGGGGTAGGGACTGAAGCTTTCTTT.

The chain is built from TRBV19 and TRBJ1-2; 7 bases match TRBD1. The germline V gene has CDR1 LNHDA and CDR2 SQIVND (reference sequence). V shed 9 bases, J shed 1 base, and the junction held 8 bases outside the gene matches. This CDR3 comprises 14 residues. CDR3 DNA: TGTGCCAGCCGAGGGGACAGCTTTAACTATGGCTACACCTTC. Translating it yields CASRGDSFNYGYTF.

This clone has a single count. CDR3 nucleotides: TGTGCCAGCTCACAATCTCAGGGGGATCCCGAAGCTTTCTTT. As protein: CASSQSQGDPEAFF. The V gene is TRBV18, the J gene TRBJ1-1, with TRBD1 matching 7 bases. The CDR3 runs 14 residues. Germline trimming cut 4 bases from V and 8 bases from J; bases unmatched to any gene: 10. Germline-derived CDR1 and CDR2 are KGHSH and LQKENI.

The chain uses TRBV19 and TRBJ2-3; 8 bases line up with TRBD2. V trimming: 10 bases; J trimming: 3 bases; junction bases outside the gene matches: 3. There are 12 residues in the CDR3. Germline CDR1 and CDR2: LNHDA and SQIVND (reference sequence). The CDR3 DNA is TGTGCCACCTTAGCGGGGACAGATACGCAGTATTTT. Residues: CATLAGTDTQYF.

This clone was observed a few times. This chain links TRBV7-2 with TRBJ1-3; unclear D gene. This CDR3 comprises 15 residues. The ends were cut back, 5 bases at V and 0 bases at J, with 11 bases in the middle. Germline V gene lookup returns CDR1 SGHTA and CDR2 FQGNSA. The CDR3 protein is CASSPRRSSGNTIYF. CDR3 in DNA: TGTGCCAGCAGCCCCCGACGGAGCTCTGGAAACACCATATATTTT.

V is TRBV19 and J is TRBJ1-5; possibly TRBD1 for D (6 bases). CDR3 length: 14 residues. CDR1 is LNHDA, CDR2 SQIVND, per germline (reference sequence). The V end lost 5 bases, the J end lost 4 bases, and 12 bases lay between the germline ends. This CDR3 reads CASSLGQSNQPQHF. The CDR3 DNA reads TGTGCCAGTAGTCTAGGACAGAGTAATCAGCCCCAGCATTTT.

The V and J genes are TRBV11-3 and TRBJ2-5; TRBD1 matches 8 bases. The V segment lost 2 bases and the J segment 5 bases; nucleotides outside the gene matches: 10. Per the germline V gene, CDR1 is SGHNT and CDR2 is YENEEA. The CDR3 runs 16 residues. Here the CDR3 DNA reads TGTGCCAGCAGCTTATTGGCGCAGGGGGCTTTGGAGACCCAGTACTTC. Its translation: CASSLLAQGALETQYF.

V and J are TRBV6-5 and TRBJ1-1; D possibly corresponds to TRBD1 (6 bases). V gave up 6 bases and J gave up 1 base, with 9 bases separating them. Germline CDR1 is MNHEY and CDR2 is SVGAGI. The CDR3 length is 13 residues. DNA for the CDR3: TGTGCCAGCAGGATCAGGGGGAACACTGAAGCTTTCTTT. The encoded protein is CASRIRGNTEAFF.

CDR3 DNA: TGTGCCAGCAGTTTATCCCTCGGGGGAGGCTACGAGCAGTACTTC. Residues: CASSLSLGGGYEQYF. The chain couples TRBV27 to TRBJ2-7, with D possibly TRBD2 on 6 matching bases. The germline V gene has CDR1 MNHEY and CDR2 SMNVEV (reference sequence). The V gene lost 0 bases and the J gene lost 3 bases, with 12 bases spanning the gap. The CDR3 length is 15 residues.

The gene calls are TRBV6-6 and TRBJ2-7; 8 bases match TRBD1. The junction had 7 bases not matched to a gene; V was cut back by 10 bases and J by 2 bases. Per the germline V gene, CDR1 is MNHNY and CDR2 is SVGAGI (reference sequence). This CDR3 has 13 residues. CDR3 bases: TGTGCCACAGGACAGGGTCCACCCTACGAGCAGTACTTC. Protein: CATGQGPPYEQYF.

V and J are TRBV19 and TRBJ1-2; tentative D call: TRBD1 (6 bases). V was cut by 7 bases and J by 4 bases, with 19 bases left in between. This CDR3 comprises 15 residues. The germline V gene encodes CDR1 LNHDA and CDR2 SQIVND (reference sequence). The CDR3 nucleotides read TGTGCCAGTACCGACTTCAGGGGAAGTACCTATGGCTACACCTTC. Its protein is CASTDFRGSTYGYTF.

The CDR3 protein is CATSDTGTGNYEQYF. The CDR3 nucleotides are TGTGCCACCAGTGATACCGGGACAGGGAACTACGAGCAGTACTTC. The chain couples TRBV24-1 to TRBJ2-7; 9 positions match TRBD1. Germline CDR1 KGHDR, CDR2 SFDVKD. V was pared by 3 bases and J by 3 bases, with 5 bases of the junction left unmatched. This CDR3 region has 15 residues.

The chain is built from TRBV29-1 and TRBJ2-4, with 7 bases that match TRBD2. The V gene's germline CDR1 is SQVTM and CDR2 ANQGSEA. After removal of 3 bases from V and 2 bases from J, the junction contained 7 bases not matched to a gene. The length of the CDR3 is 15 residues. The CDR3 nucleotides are TGCAGCGTTGAGAGGGAGGGCGCCCCCAAAAACATTCAGTACTTC. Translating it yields CSVEREGAPKNIQYF.

In nucleotides, the CDR3 is TGTGCCACCAGCAGAGGGCCGGGGAGTTACAATGAGCAGTTCTTC. This sequence encodes CATSRGPGSYNEQFF. This chain joins TRBV15 and TRBJ2-1; the D gene is possibly TRBD2 (5 bases). V lost 1 base to trimming and J lost 4 bases, with 11 bases between them. The CDR3 length is 15 residues. CDR1 LNHNV and CDR2 YYDKDF come from the germline V gene (reference sequence).

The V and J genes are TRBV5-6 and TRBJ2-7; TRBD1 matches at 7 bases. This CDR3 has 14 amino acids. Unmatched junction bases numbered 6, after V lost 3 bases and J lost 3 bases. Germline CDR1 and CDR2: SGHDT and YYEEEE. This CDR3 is CASSSYRGYYEQYF. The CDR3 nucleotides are TGTGCCAGCAGCTCTTACAGGGGTTACTACGAGCAGTACTTC. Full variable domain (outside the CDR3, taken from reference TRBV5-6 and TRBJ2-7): DAGVTQSPTHLIKTRGQQVTLRCSPKSGHDTVSWYQQALGQGPQFIFQYYEEEERQRGNFPDRFSGHQFPNYSSELNVNALLLGDSALYLCASSSYRGYYEQYFGPGTRLTVT.

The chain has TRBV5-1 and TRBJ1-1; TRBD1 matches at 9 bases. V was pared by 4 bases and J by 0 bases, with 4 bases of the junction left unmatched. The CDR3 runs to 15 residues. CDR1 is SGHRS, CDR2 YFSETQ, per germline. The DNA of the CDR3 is TGCGCCAGCAGCAATACAGGGGGCATGAACACTGAAGCTTTCTTT. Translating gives CASSNTGGMNTEAFF.

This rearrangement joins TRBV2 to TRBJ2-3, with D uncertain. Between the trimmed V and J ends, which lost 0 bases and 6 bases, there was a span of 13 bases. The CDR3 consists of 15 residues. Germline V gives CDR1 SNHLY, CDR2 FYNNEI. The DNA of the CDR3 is TGTGCCAGCAGTGAAGCTGGATTGGCCGGGGATACGCAGTATTTT. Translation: CASSEAGLAGDTQYF.

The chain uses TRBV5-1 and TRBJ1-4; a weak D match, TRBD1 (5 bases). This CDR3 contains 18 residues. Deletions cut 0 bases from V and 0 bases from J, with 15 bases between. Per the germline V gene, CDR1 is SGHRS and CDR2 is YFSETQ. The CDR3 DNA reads TGCGCCAGCAGCTTGGGTGGGACGGGACTTACAACTAATGAAAAACTGTTTTTT. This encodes CASSLGGTGLTTNEKLFF.

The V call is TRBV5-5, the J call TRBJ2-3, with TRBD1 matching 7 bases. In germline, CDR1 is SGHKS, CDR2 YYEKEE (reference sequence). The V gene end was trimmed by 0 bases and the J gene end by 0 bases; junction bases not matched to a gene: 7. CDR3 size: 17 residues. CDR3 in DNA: TGTGCCAGCAGCTTGGCCAGGGGGTATCCTAGCACAGATACGCAGTATTTT. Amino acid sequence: CASSLARGYPSTDTQYF.

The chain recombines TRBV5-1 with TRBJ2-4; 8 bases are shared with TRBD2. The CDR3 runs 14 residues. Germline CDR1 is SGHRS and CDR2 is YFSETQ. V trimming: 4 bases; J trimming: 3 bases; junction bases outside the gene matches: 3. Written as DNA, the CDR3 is TGCGCCAGCAGCGAGAGCGGGGGCAAAAACATTCAGTACTTC. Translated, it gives CASSESGGKNIQYF.

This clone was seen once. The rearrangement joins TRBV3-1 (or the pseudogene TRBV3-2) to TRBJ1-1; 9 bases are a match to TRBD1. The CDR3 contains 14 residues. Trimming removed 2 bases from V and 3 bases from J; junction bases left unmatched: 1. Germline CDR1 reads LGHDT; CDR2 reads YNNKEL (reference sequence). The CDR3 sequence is CASSQRQGDTEAFF. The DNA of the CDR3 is TGTGCCAGCAGCCAAAGACAGGGGGACACTGAAGCTTTCTTT.

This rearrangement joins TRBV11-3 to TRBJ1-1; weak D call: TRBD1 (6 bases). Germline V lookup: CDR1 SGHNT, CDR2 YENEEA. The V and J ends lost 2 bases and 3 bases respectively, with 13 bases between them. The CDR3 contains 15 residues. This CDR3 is CASSLKAGVDTEAFF. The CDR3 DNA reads TGTGCCAGCAGCTTAAAGGCAGGGGTAGACACTGAAGCTTTCTTT.

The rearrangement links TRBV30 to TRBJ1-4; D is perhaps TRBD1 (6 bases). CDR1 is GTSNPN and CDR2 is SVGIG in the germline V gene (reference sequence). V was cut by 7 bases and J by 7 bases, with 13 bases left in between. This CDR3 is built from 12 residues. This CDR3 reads CASTGPGEKLFF. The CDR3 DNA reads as TGTGCCTCCACAGGGCCGGGTGAAAAACTGTTTTTT.

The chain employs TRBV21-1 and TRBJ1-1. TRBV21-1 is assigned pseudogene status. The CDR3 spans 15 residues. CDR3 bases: TGTGCCAGCAGCAAAGTACAAGGGGAGGGCACTGAAGCTTTCTTT. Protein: CASSKVQGEGTEAFF.

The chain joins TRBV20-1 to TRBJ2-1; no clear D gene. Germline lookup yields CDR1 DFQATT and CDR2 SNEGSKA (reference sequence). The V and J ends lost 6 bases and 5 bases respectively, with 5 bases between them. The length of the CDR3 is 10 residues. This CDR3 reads CSALHNEQFF. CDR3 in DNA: TGCAGTGCACTTCACAATGAGCAGTTCTTC.